One sample yielded the 15 T cell receptor beta chains listed below, sequenced in a study of T cells after yellow fever vaccination. TCRdb passed the 5' RACE reads through MiXCR, listing each CDR3 protein once. The repertoire has 50,000 or so distinct CDR3 sequences, less than 9% of them found once; the top ten carry 25% to 30%. The sample in question was CD8+ T cells sorted from PBMCs, obtained roughly 14 days after the first yellow fever vaccination. The receptors shown here come from a man younger than 35 who received the YFV17D yellow fever vaccine.

This clonotype was detected many times. The chain employs TRBV7-6 and TRBJ2-7; D is uncertain. Germline-derived CDR1 and CDR2 are SGHVS and FNYEAQ. The ends were cut back, 3 bases at V and 3 bases at J, with 15 bases in the middle. The CDR3 is 15 amino acids. The CDR3 reads CASSFGSGNLYEQYF. The CDR3 bases are TGTGCCAGCAGCTTTGGCAGTGGGAACCTCTACGAGCAGTACTTC. Supplemented by reference TRBV7-6 and TRBJ2-7, the full variable domain reads GAGVSQSPRYKVTKRGQDVALRCDPISGHVSLYWYRQALGQGPEFLTYFNYEAQQDKSGLPNDRFSAERPEGSISTLTIQRTEQRDSAMYRCASSFGSGNLYEQYFGPGTRLTVT.

The table lists this clonotype with many counts. The CDR3 loop is CASSFVAGNTEAFF. The CDR3 region has the DNA TGTGCCAGTAGCTTCGTGGCGGGGAACACTGAAGCTTTCTTT. This chain links TRBV19 with TRBJ1-1, with D unresolved. With 6 bases removed from V and 1 base from J, the gap between germline ends came to 12 bases. The CDR3 covers 14 residues. Germline CDR1 and CDR2: LNHDA and SQIVND (reference sequence).

This clonotype was recorded many times. V usage is TRBV20-1 and J usage is TRBJ2-7, with a weak D call TRBD1 (5 bases). With 7 bases removed from V and 3 bases from J, the gap between germline ends came to 10 bases. Germline V gives CDR1 DFQATT, CDR2 SNEGSKA (reference sequence). The CDR3 sequence is 11 residues long. CDR3 nucleotide sequence: TGCAGTGGTTGGACAAACTACGAGCAGTACTTC. Translated: CSGWTNYEQYF.

This clonotype was counted at least ten times. The V call is TRBV5-6, the J call TRBJ1-1, with D hard to call. Germline values: CDR1 SGHDT, CDR2 YYEEEE. V was shortened by 4 bases and J by 6 bases, with 16 bases between the two germline ends. The CDR3 runs 14 residues. CDR3 residues: CASSPVEVVAEAFF. The DNA of the CDR3 is TGTGCCAGCAGCCCCGTGGAGGTGGTCGCTGAAGCTTTCTTT.

There are many counts of this clonotype. The chain is built from TRBV9 and TRBJ2-7; 7 bases are a match to TRBD1. Germline values: CDR1 SGDLS, CDR2 YYNGEE. V lost 3 bases, J lost 0 bases, and 3 bases stayed unmatched. The CDR3 sequence is 14 residues long. The CDR3 is CASSERQGSYEQYF. CDR3 sequence (DNA): TGTGCCAGCAGCGAGCGACAGGGCTCCTACGAGCAGTACTTC.

As to this clonotype: Possible read error: a much larger clone is one base away. In DNA form, the CDR3 reads TGTGCCAGCAGAATAGCTCCCGGGGAGCTGTTTTTT. Residues: CASRIAPGELFF. The chain employs TRBV12-3 or TRBV12-4 and TRBJ2-2, with D unresolved. Trimming shortened V by 6 bases and J by 6 bases, and 8 bases separated the two germline ends. There are 12 residues in the CDR3.

Details on this clonotype: This may be a read error: a much more frequent sequence differs by one nucleotide. The chain is built from TRBV4-1 and TRBJ2-7; no reliable D call. Trimming left V 1 base short and J 4 bases short, with 14 bases between. The germline gives CDR1 MGHRA, CDR2 YSYEKL. The CDR3 is 15 residues long. The CDR3 here is CASSQVRLRPYEQYF. In DNA, the CDR3 is TGCGCCAGCAGCCAAGTCCGCCTCAGACCATACGAGCAGTACTTC.

This clonotype was found many times. The chain employs TRBV13 and TRBJ2-5; D might be TRBD2 (6 bases). V was cut by 9 bases and J by 5 bases, with 19 bases left in between. In germline, CDR1 is PRHDT, CDR2 FYEKMQ (reference sequence). This CDR3 comprises 14 residues. For the CDR3, the DNA is TGTGCCAGTCGAATCGGGGGTAATTGGGAGACCCAGTACTTC. Its protein product is CASRIGGNWETQYF.

Ten or more counts support this clonotype. The chain joins TRBV24-1 to TRBJ2-7, with 8 bases identical to TRBD1. V gave up 3 bases and J gave up 3 bases; unmatched junction bases: 9. This CDR3 is 16 amino acids long. The germline gives CDR1 KGHDR, CDR2 SFDVKD. CDR3 sequence (DNA): TGTGCCACCAGTGATAGGGGATTGGGACAGGTCTACGAGCAGTACTTC. This codes for CATSDRGLGQVYEQYF.

This clonotype was detected ten times or more. V and J are TRBV4-3 and TRBJ1-1, with D perhaps TRBD1 (6 bases). Trimming pared 1 base from V and 4 bases from J, leaving 10 bases between. This CDR3 comprises 14 residues. CDR1 and CDR2 (germline): LGHNA, YSLEER. The CDR3 DNA reads TGCGCCAGCAGCCAAGCAGGGGCGTCCACTGAAGCTTTCTTT. It specifies CASSQAGASTEAFF.

This clonotype showed up many times. The chain carries TRBV7-6 and TRBJ2-6; possibly TRBD1 for D (6 bases). This CDR3 is built from 17 residues. The V end was cut by 5 bases, the J end by 0 bases, with 14 bases between. Germline loops: CDR1 SGHVS, CDR2 FNYEAQ. CDR3 sequence: CASSRTAGDSGANVLTF. CDR3 nucleotide sequence: TGTGCCAGCAGCAGGACAGCTGGGGACTCTGGGGCCAACGTCCTGACTTTC.

This clonotype was observed many times. In DNA form, the CDR3 reads TGTGCCACCAGTGACAGCCAACTAGCGGGGGGCCACAATGAGCAGTTCTTC. This encodes CATSDSQLAGGHNEQFF. The rearrangement uses TRBV24-1 and TRBJ2-1; TRBD2 matches at 12 bases. Per germline, CDR1 KGHDR and CDR2 SFDVKD. CDR3 length equals 17 residues. Trimming at V came to 4 bases and at J to 5 bases, leaving 8 bases not matched to a gene.

This clonotype was observed many times. This chain connects TRBV9 to TRBJ1-1, with 7 nucleotides matching TRBD1. Germline loops: CDR1 SGDLS, CDR2 YYNGEE. The CDR3 covers 13 residues. The V and J ends lost 3 bases and 3 bases, in that order; junction bases with no gene match: 2. DNA for the CDR3: TGTGCCAGCAGCGCAGGGGGGTACACTGAAGCTTTCTTT. As protein: CASSAGGYTEAFF. The entire variable domain, with the rest obtained from reference TRBV9 and TRBJ1-1, is as follows: DSGVTQTPKHLITATGQRVTLRCSPRSGDLSVYWYQQSLDQGLQFLIQYYNGEERAKGNILERFSAQQFPDLHSELNLSSLELGDSALYFCASSAGGYTEAFFGQGTRLTVV.

This clonotype showed up just a few times. This chain connects TRBV28 to TRBJ2-7; TRBD1 aligns across 10 bases. V shed 6 bases, J shed 4 bases, and the junction held 15 bases outside the gene matches. CDR3 length: 17 residues. CDR1 is MDHEN, CDR2 SYDVKM, per germline. The CDR3 loop is CASRPPPGQGDPYEQYV. The CDR3 nucleotides are TGTGCCAGCAGACCCCCGCCCGGACAGGGGGATCCATACGAGCAGTACGTC.

Many counts were recorded for this clonotype. This rearrangement joins TRBV5-4 to TRBJ2-7; the D gene could be TRBD1 or TRBD2 (5 bases each). Trimming removed 4 bases at V and 1 base at J, with 12 bases between. Germline V CDR1 and CDR2: SGHNT, YYREEE (reference sequence). This CDR3 region has 14 residues. CDR3 protein: CASSQGGGSYEQYF. The CDR3 DNA reads TGTGCCAGCAGCCAAGGTGGGGGATCCTACGAGCAGTACTTC.